The sequence of this TCR beta chain was determined in a study of Ad26.COV2.S vaccination and SARS-CoV-2 variants. The treatment is: around 19 received Ad26.COV2.S at low or high dose, single or two shots; 5 received placebo; per-sample allocation not given. Sampling occurred on day 63 after the first vaccine or placebo injection. The study used a vaccine consisting of an Ad26 vector that expressed Wuhan-strain SARS-CoV-2 spike. CDR3 length: 15 amino acids. The V and J ends lost 5 bases and 3 bases, in that order; junction bases with no gene match: 7. CDR1 and CDR2 from the germline V gene are LNHDA and SQIVND (reference sequence). This clone was seen just once. What it binds is unknown. Sequencing was performed with immunoSEQ multiplex PCR; in TCRdb, only in-frame clones are kept and a portion is missing. The sample includes about 440,000 clones, 80% to 95% of them seen just once. Study-wide findings and caveats: The study found higher spike-specific TCR breadth in vaccine than placebo recipients.

V gene TRBV19 combines with J gene TRBJ2-1; 7 nucleotides agree with TRBD1. The clonotype comes from a person aged 18-60 years who received the Ad26.COV2.S COVID-19 vaccine or a placebo. This specimen consisted of peripheral blood, obtained in a trial of Ad26.COV2.S vaccine versus placebo. In DNA form, the CDR3 reads TGTGCCAGTAGTCGAGACAGGGTGCGCTACAATGAGCAGTTCTTC. As protein: CASSRDRVRYNEQFF.